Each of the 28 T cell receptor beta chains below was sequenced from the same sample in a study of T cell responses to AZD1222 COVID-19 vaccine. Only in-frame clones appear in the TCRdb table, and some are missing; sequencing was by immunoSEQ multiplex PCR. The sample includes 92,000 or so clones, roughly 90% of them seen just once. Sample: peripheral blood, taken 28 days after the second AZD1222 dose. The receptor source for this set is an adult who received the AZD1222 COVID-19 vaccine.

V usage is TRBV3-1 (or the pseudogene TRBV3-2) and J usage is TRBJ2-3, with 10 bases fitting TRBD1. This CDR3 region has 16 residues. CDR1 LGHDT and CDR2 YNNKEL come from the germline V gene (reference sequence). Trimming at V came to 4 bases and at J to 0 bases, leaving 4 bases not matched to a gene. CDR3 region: CASSLRTGGSTDTQYF. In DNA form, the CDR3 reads TGTGCCAGCAGCCTCCGGACAGGGGGGAGCACAGATACGCAGTATTTT.

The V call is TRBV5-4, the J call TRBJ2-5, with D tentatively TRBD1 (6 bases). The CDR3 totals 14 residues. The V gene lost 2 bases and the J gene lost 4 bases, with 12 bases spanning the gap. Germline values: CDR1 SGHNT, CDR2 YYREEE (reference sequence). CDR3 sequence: CASSFGGWGETQYF. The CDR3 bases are TGTGCCAGCAGCTTTGGGGGCTGGGGAGAGACCCAGTACTTC.

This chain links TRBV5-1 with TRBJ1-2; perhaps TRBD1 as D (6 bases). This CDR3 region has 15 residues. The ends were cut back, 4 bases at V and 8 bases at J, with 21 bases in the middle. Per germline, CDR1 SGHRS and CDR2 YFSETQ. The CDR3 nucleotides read TGCGCCAGCAGCCCTGACGGGGGGGCGCAAGGAGGCTACACCTTC. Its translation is CASSPDGGAQGGYTF. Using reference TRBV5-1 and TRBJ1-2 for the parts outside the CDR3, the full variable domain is KAGVTQTPRYLIKTRGQQVTLSCSPISGHRSVSWYQQTPGQGLQFLFEYFSETQRNKGNFPGRFSGRQFSNSRSEMNVSTLELGDSALYLCASSPDGGAQGGYTFGSGTRLTVV.

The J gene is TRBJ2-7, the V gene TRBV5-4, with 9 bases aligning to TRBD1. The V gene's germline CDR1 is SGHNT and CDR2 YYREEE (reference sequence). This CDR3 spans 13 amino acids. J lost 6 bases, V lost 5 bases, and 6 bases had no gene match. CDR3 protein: CASSWDRDPEQYF. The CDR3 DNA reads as TGTGCCAGCAGTTGGGACAGGGATCCCGAGCAGTACTTC. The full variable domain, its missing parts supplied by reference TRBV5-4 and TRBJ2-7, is ETGVTQSPTHLIKTRGQQVTLRCSSQSGHNTVSWYQQALGQGPQFIFQYYREEENGRGNFPPRFSGLQFPNYSSELNVNALELDDSALYLCASSWDRDPEQYFGPGTRLTVT.

The CDR3 reads CASSQDVADIANTGELFF. The CDR3 nucleotides are TGTGCCAGCAGCCAAGATGTGGCGGATATCGCGAACACCGGGGAGCTGTTTTTT. The rearrangement joins TRBV3-1 (or the pseudogene TRBV3-2) to TRBJ2-2, with no clear D. The V and J ends lost 0 bases and 0 bases respectively, with 14 bases between them. This CDR3 comprises 18 residues. Germline V gene sequence: CDR1 LGHDT, CDR2 YNNKEL (reference sequence).

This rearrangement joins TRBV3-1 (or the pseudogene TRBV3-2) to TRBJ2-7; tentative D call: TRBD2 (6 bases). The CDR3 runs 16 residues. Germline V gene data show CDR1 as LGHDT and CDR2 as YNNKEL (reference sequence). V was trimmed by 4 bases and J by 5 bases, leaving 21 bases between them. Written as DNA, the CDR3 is TGTGCCAGCAGCCGCATCCGGGAGACGCCTTGGGACGAGCAGTACTTC. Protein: CASSRIRETPWDEQYF.

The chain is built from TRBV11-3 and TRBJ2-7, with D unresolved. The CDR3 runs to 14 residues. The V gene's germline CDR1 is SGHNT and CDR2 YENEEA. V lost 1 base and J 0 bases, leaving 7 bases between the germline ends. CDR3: CASSLVQNSYEQYF. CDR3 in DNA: TGTGCCAGCAGCTTAGTCCAGAACTCCTACGAGCAGTACTTC.

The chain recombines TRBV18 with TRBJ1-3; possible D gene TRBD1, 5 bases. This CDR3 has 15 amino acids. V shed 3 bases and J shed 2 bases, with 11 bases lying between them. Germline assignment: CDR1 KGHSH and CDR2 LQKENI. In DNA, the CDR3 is TGTGCCAGCTCACCTAGCCCAGGGCCTGGAAACACCATATATTTT. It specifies CASSPSPGPGNTIYF.

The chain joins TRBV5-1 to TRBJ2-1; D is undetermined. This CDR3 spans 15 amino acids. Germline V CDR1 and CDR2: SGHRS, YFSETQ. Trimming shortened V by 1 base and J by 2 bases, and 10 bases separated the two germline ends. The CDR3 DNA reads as TGCGCCAGCAGCTTGAGGCCTTCAACCTACAATGAGCAGTTCTTC. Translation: CASSLRPSTYNEQFF.

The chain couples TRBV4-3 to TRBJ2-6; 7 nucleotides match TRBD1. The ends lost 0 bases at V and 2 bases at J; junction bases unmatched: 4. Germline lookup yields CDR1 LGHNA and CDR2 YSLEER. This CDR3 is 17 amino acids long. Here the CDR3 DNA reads TGCGCCAGCAGCCAAGATCTAGGGGGCGCTGGGGCCAACGTCCTGACTTTC. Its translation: CASSQDLGGAGANVLTF.

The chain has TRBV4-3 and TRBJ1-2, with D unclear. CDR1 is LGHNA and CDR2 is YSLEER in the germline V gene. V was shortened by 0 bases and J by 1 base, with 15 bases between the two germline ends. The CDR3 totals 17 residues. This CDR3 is CASSQDTAEAGNYGYTF. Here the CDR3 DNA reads TGCGCCAGCAGCCAAGATACGGCAGAGGCGGGTAACTATGGCTACACCTTC.

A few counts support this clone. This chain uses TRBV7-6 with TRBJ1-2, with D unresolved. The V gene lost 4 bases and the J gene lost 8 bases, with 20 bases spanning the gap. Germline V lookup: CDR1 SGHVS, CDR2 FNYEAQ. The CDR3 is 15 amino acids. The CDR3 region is CASSSDAVGGRGYTF. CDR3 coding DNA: TGTGCCAGCAGCTCAGACGCCGTGGGAGGTAGGGGCTACACCTTC.

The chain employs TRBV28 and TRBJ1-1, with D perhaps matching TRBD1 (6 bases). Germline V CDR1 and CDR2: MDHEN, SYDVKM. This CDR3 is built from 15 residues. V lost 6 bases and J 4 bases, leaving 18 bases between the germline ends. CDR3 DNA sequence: TGTGCCAGCAGGGACGAGGGGGTGCCGGGCACTGAAGCTTTCTTT. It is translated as CASRDEGVPGTEAFF. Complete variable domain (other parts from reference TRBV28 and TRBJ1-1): DVKVTQSSRYLVKRTGEKVFLECVQDMDHENMFWYRQDPGLGLRLIYFSYDVKMKEKGDIPEGYSVSREKKERFSLILESASTNQTSMYLCASRDEGVPGTEAFFGQGTRLTVV.

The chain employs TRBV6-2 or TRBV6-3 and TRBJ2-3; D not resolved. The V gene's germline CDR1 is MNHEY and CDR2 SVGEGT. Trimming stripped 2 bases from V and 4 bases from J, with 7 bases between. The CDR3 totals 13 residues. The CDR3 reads CASSYGVPDTQYF. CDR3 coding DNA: TGTGCCAGCAGTTACGGGGTCCCAGATACGCAGTATTTT.

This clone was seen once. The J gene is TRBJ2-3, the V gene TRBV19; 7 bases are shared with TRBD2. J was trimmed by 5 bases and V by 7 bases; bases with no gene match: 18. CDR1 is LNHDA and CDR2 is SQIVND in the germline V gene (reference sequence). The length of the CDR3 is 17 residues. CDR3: CASILRGGPTGEDTQYF. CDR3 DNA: TGTGCCAGTATACTGCGCGGGGGACCAACGGGAGAAGATACGCAGTATTTT.

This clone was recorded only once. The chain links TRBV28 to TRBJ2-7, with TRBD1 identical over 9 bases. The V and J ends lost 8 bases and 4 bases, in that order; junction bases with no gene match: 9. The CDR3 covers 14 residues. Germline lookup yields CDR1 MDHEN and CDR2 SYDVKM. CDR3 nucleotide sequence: TGTGCCAGCCGAATCGGGACAGGGTTTTACGAGCAGTACTTC. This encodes CASRIGTGFYEQYF.

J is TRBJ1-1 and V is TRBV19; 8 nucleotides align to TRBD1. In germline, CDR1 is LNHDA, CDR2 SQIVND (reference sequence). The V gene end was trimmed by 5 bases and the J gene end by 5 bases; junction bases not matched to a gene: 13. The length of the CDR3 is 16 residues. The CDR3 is CASSSGDRPSGTEAFF. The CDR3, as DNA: TGTGCCAGTAGTTCGGGGGACAGGCCTTCGGGGACTGAAGCTTTCTTT.

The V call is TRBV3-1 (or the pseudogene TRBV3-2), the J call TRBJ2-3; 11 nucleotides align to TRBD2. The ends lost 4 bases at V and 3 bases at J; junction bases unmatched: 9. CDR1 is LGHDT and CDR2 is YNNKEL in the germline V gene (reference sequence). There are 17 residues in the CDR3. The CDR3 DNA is TGTGCCAGCAGCCTCCGACTAGCGGGAAGACGTACAGATACGCAGTATTTT. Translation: CASSLRLAGRRTDTQYF.

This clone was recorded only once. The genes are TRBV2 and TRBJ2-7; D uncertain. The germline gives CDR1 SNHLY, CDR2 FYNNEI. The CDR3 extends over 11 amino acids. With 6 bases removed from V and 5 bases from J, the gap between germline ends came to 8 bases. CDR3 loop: CASSLFHEQYF. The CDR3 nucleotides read TGTGCCAGCAGCCTGTTCCACGAGCAGTACTTC.

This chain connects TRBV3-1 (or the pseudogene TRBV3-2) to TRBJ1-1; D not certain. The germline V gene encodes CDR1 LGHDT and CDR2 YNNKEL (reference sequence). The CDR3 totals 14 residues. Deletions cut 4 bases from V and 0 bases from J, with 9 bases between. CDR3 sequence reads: CASSPQVMNTEAFF. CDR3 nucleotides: TGTGCCAGCAGCCCCCAGGTCATGAACACTGAAGCTTTCTTT.

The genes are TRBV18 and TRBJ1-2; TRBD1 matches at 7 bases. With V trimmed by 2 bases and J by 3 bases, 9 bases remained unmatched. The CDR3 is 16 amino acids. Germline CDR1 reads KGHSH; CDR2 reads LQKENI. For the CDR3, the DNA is TGTGCCAGCTCACCAACCCCGGGACAGAATTACTATGGCTACACCTTC. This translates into CASSPTPGQNYYGYTF.

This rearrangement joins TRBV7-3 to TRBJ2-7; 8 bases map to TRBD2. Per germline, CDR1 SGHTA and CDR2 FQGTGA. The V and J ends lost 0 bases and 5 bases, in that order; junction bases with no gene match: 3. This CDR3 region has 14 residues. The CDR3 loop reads CASSLTGGADEQYF. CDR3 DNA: TGTGCCAGCAGCTTAACCGGGGGGGCGGACGAGCAGTACTTC.

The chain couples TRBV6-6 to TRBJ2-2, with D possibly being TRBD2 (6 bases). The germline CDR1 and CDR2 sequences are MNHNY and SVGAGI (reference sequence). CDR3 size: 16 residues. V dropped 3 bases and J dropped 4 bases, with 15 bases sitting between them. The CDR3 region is CASSYGGAIGTGELFF. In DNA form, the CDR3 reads TGTGCCAGCAGTTATGGAGGGGCCATTGGCACCGGGGAGCTGTTTTTT.

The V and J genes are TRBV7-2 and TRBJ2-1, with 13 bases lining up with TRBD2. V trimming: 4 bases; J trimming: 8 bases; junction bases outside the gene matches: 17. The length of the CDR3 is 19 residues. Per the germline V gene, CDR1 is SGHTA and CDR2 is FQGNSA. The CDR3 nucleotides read TGTGCCAGCAGCTCTATAACTAATCGACTAGCGGGGGGACGGGATGAGCAGTTCTTC. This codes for CASSSITNRLAGGRDEQFF. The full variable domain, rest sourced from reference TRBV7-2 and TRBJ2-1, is GAGVSQSPSNKVTEKGKDVELRCDPISGHTALYWYRQSLGQGLEFLIYFQGNSAPDKSGLPSDRFSAERTGGSVSTLTIQRTQQEDSAVYLCASSSITNRLAGGRDEQFFGPGTRLTVL.

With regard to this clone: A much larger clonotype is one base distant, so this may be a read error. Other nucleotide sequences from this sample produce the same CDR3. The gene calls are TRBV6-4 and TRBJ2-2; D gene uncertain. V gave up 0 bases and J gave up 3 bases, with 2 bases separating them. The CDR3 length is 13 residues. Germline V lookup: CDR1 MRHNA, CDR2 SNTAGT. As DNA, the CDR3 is TGTGCCAGCAGTGACTCAGACACCGGGGAGCTGTTTTTT. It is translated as CASSDSDTGELFF.

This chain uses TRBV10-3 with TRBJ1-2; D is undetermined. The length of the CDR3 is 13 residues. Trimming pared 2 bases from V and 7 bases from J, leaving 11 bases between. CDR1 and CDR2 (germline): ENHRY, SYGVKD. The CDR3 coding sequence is TGTGCCATCAGTGAGAGGGAAGCTGTTGGCTACACCTTC. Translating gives CAISEREAVGYTF.

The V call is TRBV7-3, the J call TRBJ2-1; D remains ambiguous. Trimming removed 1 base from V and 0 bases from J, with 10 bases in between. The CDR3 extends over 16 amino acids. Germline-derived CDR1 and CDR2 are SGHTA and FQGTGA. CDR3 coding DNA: TGTGCCAGCAGCTTAATGGGCGGAAGCTCCTACAATGAGCAGTTCTTC. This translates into CASSLMGGSSYNEQFF. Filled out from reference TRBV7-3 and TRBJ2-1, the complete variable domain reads GAGVSQTPSNKVTEKGKYVELRCDPISGHTALYWYRQSLGQGPEFLIYFQGTGAADDSGLPNDRFFAVRPEGSVSTLKIQRTERGDSAVYLCASSLMGGSSYNEQFFGPGTRLTVL.

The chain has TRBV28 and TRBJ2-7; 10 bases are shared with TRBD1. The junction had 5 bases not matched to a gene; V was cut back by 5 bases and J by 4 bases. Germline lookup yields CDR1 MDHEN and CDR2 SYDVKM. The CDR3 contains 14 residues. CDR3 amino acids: CASSPTGGTYEQYF. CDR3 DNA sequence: TGTGCCAGCAGTCCGACAGGGGGCACATACGAGCAGTACTTC.